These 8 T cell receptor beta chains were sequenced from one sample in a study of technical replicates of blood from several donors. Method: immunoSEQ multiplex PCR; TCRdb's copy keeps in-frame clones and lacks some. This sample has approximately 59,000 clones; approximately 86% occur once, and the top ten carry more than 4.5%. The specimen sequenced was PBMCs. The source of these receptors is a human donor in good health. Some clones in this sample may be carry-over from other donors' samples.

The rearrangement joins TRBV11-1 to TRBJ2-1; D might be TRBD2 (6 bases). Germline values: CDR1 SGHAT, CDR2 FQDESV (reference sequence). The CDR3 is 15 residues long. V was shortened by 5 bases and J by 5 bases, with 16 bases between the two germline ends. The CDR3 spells CASSNLKGGHNEQFF. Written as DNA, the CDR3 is TGTGCCAGCAGCAACCTAAAGGGAGGTCACAATGAGCAGTTCTTC. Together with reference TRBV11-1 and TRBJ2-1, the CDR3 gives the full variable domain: EAEVAQSPRYKITEKSQAVAFWCDPISGHATLYWYRQILGQGPELLVQFQDESVVDDSQLPKDRFSAERLKGVDSTLKIQPAELGDSAMYLCASSNLKGGHNEQFFGPGTRLTVL.

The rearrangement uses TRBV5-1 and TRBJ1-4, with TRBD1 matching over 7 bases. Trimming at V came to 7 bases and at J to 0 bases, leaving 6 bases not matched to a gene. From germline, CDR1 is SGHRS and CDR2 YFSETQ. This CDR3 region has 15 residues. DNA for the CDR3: TGCGCCAGCCACAGGGGACACGCAACTAATGAAAAACTGTTTTTT. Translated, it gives CASHRGHATNEKLFF.

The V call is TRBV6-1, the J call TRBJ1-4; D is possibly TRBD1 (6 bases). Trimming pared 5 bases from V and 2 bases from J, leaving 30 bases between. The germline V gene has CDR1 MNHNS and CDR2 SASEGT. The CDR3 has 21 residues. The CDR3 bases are TGTGCCAGCAGTCAAGGCGATAGGGGGTCAACATGGCGGTCTACTAATGAAAAACTGTTTTTT. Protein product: CASSQGDRGSTWRSTNEKLFF.

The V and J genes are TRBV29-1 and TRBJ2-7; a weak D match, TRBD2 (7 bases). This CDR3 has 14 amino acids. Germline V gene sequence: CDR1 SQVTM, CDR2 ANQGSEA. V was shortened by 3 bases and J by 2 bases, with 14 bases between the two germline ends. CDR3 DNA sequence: TGCAGCGTTGAGGGGGGGCCCGAAGCCTACGAGCAGTACTTC. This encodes CSVEGGPEAYEQYF.

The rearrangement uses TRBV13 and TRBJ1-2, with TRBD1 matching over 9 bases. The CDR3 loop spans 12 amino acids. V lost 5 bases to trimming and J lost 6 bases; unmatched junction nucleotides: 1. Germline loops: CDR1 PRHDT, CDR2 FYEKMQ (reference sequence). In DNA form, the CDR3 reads TGTGCCAGCAGCAGGGACAGGGATGGCTACACCTTC. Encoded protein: CASSRDRDGYTF.

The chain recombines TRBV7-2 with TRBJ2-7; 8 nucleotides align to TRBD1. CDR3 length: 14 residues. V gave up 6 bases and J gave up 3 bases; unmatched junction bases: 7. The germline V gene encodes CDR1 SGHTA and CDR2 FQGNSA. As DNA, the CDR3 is TGTGCCAGCAGTCCGCAGGGGGCGAGCTACGAGCAGTACTTC. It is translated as CASSPQGASYEQYF.

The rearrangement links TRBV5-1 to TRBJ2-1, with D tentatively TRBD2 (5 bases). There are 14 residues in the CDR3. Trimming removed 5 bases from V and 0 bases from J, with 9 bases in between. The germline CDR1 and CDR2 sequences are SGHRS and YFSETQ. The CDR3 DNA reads TGCGCCAGCAGTCGGGGAGACTCCTACAATGAGCAGTTCTTC. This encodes CASSRGDSYNEQFF.

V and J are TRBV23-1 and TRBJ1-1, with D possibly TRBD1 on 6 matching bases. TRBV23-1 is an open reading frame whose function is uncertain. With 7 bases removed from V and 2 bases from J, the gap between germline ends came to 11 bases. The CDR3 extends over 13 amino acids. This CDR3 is CASTNRENTEAFF. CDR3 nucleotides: TGCGCCAGCACTAACAGGGAAAACACTGAAGCTTTCTTT.